Described below is a single T cell receptor beta chain sequence and its context. Its matching antigen is unknown. The V gene end was trimmed by 3 bases and the J gene end by 3 bases; junction bases not matched to a gene: 8. There are 16 residues in the CDR3. CDR1 is SGHRS and CDR2 is YFSETQ in the germline V gene. The sample comes from a study of a mutant IDH1 vaccine in newly diagnosed glioma. The overall study: Receipt of radiotherapy, temozolomide, or both preceded the study, and most received both.

Time point specified: baseline, week 1 (first vaccination visit). Noted treatment: pre-vaccination baseline after standard-of-care therapy. Findings of the study overall: A vaccine-induced immune response developed in 93.3% of the patients. Top-clonotype changes in peripheral T cells seemed unrelated to pseudoprogression.

Generated by immunoSEQ multiplex PCR, the TCRdb table keeps only in-frame clones and is missing some. The sample shows tens of thousands of clones, approximately 91% of them seen only once. This receptor was taken from a woman aged 40 to 49 with glioma. The sequenced sample was PBMCs, obtained from a glioma patient treated with radiotherapy, temozolomide or both. The V gene is TRBV5-1, the J gene TRBJ2-3; 9 bases are shared with TRBD1. The CDR3 DNA sequence: TGCGCCAGCAGCTCAAACAGGGGGCCGGGGACAGATACGCAGTATTTT. Its protein is CASSSNRGPGTDTQYF.